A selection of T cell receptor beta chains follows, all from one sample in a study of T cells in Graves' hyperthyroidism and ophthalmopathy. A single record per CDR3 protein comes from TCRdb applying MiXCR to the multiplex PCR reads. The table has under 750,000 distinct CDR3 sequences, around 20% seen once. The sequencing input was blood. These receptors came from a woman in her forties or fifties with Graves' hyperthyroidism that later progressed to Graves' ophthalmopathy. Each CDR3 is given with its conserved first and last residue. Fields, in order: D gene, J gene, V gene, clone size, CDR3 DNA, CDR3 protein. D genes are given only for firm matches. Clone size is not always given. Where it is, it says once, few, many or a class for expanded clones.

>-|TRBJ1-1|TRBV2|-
TGTGCCAGCAGTGAACGGGAAGCTTTCTTT
CASSEREAFF
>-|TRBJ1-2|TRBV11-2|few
TGTGCCAGCAGCTTATCTGGGGGAGGAAACTATGGCTACACCTTC
CASSLSGGGNYGYTF
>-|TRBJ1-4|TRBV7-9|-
TGTGCCAGCAGCCCGGACGGGCTTGCTACTAATGAAAAACTGTTTTTT
CASSPDGLATNEKLFF
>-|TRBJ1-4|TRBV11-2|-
TGTGCCAGCAGCTCGGGGGGGAGTAATGAGGAAAAACTGTTTTTT
CASSSGGSNEEKLFF
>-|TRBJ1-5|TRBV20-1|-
TGCAGTGCTAGGGGCCATATCGGGCAGCCCCAGCATTTT
CSARGHIGQPQHF
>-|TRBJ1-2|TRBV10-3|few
TGTGCCATCAGAACACAGGGAAACTATGGCTACACCTTC
CAIRTQGNYGYTF
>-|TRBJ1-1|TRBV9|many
TGTGCCAGCAGCGTAGTTCTGGGGAACACTGAAGCTTTCTTT
CASSVVLGNTEAFF
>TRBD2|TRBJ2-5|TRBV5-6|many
TGTGCCAGCAGCTGGCGGATAGCGGGGGGAACGCAAGAGACCCAGTACTTC
CASSWRIAGGTQETQYF
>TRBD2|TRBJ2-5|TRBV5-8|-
TGTGCCAGCAGCCTGGGACTAGCGGGGCTAGGAGAGACCCAGTACTTC
CASSLGLAGLGETQYF
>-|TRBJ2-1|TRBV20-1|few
TGCAGTGCTAGAGACCGCGTCCAGGGGAGGAATGAGCAGTTCTTC
CSARDRVQGRNEQFF
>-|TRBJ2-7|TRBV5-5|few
TGTGCCAGCAGCTTGGCATGGAGCTCCTACGAGCAGTACTTC
CASSLAWSSYEQYF
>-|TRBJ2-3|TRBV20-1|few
TGCAGTGTTCAACGTTTCGGGGGCCGTGTCACAGATACGCAGTATTTT
CSVQRFGGRVTDTQYF
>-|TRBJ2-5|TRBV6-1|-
TGTGCCAGCAGTGGCAGGGGAAAAGGGGAGACCCAGTACTTC
CASSGRGKGETQYF
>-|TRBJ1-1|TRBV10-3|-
TGTGCCATCAGCGCTCCGGGACACCAGAACACTGAAGCTTTCTTT
CAISAPGHQNTEAFF
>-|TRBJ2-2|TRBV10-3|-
TGTGCCATCAGTGCTGGGATAGACACCGGGGAGCTGTTTTTT
CAISAGIDTGELFF
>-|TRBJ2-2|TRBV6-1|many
TGTGCCAGCGAGGCTGACCAGAACACCGGGGAGCTGTTTTTT
CASEADQNTGELFF
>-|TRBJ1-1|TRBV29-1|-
TGCAGCGTTGACAACAGGGACACTGAAGCTTTCTTT
CSVDNRDTEAFF
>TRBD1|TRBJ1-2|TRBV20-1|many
TGCAGTGCTAGAGGGGACAGGGGGGAAGGTGGCTACACCTTC
CSARGDRGEGGYTF
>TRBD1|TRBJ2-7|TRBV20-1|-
TGCAGTGCTAGAGATTGGACAGGGGTCAACGAGCAGTACTTC
CSARDWTGVNEQYF
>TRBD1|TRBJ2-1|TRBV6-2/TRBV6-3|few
TGTGCCAGCAGTTTTATTCAGGGGGCAACCTACAATGAGCAGTTCTTC
CASSFIQGATYNEQFF
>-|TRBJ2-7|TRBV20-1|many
TGCAGTGCTATCGGACACCTAGACACCTACGAGCAGTACTTC
CSAIGHLDTYEQYF
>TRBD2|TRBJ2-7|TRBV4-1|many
TGCGCCAGCAGCCTCAGCGGGGCTTCCTCCTACGAGCAGTACTTC
CASSLSGASSYEQYF
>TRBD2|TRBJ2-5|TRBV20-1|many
TGCAGTGCCATCCCGACTAGCGGGACCCAAGAGACCCAGTACTTC
CSAIPTSGTQETQYF
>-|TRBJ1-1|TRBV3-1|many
TGTGCCAGCAGCCAGGATCTATCGGACGAAGCTTTCTTT
CASSQDLSDEAFF
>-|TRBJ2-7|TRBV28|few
TGTGCCAGCAGTCTGCATCTGGGGGTGGCAGGAAGGAACGAGCAGTACTTC
CASSLHLGVAGRNEQYF
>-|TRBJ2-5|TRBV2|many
TGTGCCAGCAATTGGATGGGGCAGAGGTTGGGTGAGACCCAGTACTTC
CASNWMGQRLGETQYF
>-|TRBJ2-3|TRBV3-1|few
TGTGCCAGCAGCCAAGCCGGGAGCAGCACAGATACGCAGTATTTT
CASSQAGSSTDTQYF
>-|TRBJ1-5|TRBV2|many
TGTGCCAGCAGTGAATTGCGTAATAGCAATCAGCCCCAGCATTTT
CASSELRNSNQPQHF
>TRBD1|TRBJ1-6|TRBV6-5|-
TGTGCCAGCAGTTACTCCCAATCAGGGGGGGGGAATTCACCCCTCCACTTT
CASSYSQSGGGNSPLHF
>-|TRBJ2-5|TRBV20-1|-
TGCAGTGCTAGAGGTCCCTGGGGGGCACAAGAGACCCAGTACTTC
CSARGPWGAQETQYF
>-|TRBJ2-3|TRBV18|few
TGTGCCAGCTCACCGTCGGACGTCACAGATACGCAGTATTTT
CASSPSDVTDTQYF
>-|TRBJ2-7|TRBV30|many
TGTGCCTGGAATCCGACGGACTTCTCCTACGAGCAGTACTTC
CAWNPTDFSYEQYF
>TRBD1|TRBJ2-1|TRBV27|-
TGTGCCAGCAGTCCGGACAGGGACCCCTACAATGAGCAGTTCTTC
CASSPDRDPYNEQFF
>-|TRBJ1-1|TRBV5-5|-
TGTGCCAGCAGGCATGGACCGGGGAACACTGAAGCTTTCTTT
CASRHGPGNTEAFF
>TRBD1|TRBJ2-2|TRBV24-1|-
TGTGCCACCAGTGAGCCCGGACAGGGAGACGGGGAGCTGTTTTTT
CATSEPGQGDGELFF
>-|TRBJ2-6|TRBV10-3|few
TGTGCCATCTTCCCGGGGTGGGGCTCTGGGGCCAACGTCCTGACTTTC
CAIFPGWGSGANVLTF
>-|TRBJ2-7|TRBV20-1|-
TGCAGTGCTAGGCCTGAAGGGCTCAGCTCCTACGAGCAGTACTTC
CSARPEGLSSYEQYF
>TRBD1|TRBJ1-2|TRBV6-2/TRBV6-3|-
TGTGCCAGCAGGCAAGGACAGGGGGATGGCTACACCTTC
CASRQGQGDGYTF
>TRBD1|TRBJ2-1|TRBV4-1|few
TGCGCCAGCAGCCTGGCCGGGACAGGGGGCTTCGGTGAGCAGTTCTTC
CASSLAGTGGFGEQFF
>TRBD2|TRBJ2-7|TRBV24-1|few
TGTGCCACGGAAGGGCCTTCTAGCGGGGGCTACGAGCAGTACTTC
CATEGPSSGGYEQYF
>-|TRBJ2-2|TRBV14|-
TGTGCCAGCAGCCCCTACCCCGGGACAAAGAACACCGGGGAGCTGTTTTTT
CASSPYPGTKNTGELFF
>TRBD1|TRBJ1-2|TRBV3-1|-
TGTGCCAGCAGCCAGGACAGGATATCTAACTATGGCTACACCTTC
CASSQDRISNYGYTF
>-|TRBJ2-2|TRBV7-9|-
TGTGCCAGCAGCCGAGTGGAGGGGCGTACCGGGGAGCTGTTTTTT
CASSRVEGRTGELFF